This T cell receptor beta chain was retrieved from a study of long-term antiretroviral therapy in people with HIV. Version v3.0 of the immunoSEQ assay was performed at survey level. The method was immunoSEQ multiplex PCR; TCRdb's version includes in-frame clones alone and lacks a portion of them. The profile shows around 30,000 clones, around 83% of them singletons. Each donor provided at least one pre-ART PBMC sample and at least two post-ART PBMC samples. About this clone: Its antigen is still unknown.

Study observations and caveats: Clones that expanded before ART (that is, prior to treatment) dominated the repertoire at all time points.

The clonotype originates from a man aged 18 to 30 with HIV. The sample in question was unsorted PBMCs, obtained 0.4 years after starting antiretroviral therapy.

As DNA, the CDR3 is TGTGCCAGCAGCTTAGGCAGGGGGCTGAAGAACGAGCAGTACTTC. Encoded protein: CASSLGRGLKNEQYF. This sequence joins TRBV7-8 and TRBJ2-7, with 8 positions matching TRBD1. Germline lookup yields CDR1 SGHVS and CDR2 FQNEAQ. This CDR3 is built from 15 residues. J was trimmed by 5 bases and V by 1 base; bases with no gene match: 7.